This is a list of T cell receptor beta chains from one sample in a study of T cell repertoires in cytomegalovirus infection. Their antigens are not known. A single record per CDR3 protein comes from TCRdb applying MiXCR to the reads. In the table there are approximately 500,000 distinct CDR3 sequences, roughly a third of which are singletons. The starting material was cultured PBMCs, obtained from culture after CMV antigen stimulation. Receptor source: a human donor in good health (CMV status not recorded). Some clones in this sample may be carry-over from other donors' samples. The CDR3 runs from the conserved cysteine through the conserved F or W. D genes are given only for firm matches. Clone size is given for some rows only: seen once, a few or many times, or a class if the clone is expanded.

abundance: -
j_gene: TRBJ2-1
v_gene: TRBV12-5
d_gene: -
CDR3nt: TGTGCTAGTGGTTTGTGGGAGGCCCTAGGGAGTGAGCAGTTCTTC
CDR3aa: CASGLWEALGSEQFF

abundance: -
j_gene: TRBJ1-2
v_gene: TRBV7-3
d_gene: TRBD1
CDR3nt: TGTGCCAGCAGCGGAGCAACAGGGGGCGCGGGCTACACCTTC
CDR3aa: CASSGATGGAGYTF

abundance: -
j_gene: TRBJ2-4
v_gene: TRBV19
d_gene: TRBD1
CDR3nt: TGTGCCAGTAGTATAGGGACAGGGAACAAAAACATTCAGTACTTC
CDR3aa: CASSIGTGNKNIQYF

abundance: few
j_gene: TRBJ2-1
v_gene: TRBV11-2
d_gene: -
CDR3nt: TGTGCCAGCAGCTTTAACGTGGGGAGGAATGAGCAGTTCTTC
CDR3aa: CASSFNVGRNEQFF

abundance: -
j_gene: TRBJ2-1
v_gene: TRBV7-7
d_gene: TRBD1
CDR3nt: TGTGCCAGCAGCCCGGAGAGGACAGGGGCCTACAATGAGCAGTTCTTC
CDR3aa: CASSPERTGAYNEQFF

abundance: -
j_gene: TRBJ1-2
v_gene: TRBV29-1
d_gene: -
CDR3nt: TGCAGCGTTGGGTATCCTAACTATGGCTACACCTTC
CDR3aa: CSVGYPNYGYTF

abundance: -
j_gene: TRBJ2-3
v_gene: TRBV24-1
d_gene: -
CDR3nt: TGTGCCACCAGCAATCTAAACGCGCAGTATTTT
CDR3aa: CATSNLNAQYF

abundance: -
j_gene: TRBJ2-2
v_gene: TRBV14
d_gene: TRBD2
CDR3nt: TGTGCCAGCAGCCACCGAAGACGAGCGGGGCAAACCGGGGAGCTGTTTTTT
CDR3aa: CASSHRRRAGQTGELFF

abundance: -
j_gene: TRBJ2-7
v_gene: TRBV5-4
d_gene: -
CDR3nt: TGTGCCAGCAGCTCCATGGAATACGAGCAGTACTTC
CDR3aa: CASSSMEYEQYF

abundance: many
j_gene: TRBJ1-2
v_gene: TRBV7-2
d_gene: TRBD1
CDR3nt: TGTGCCAGCAGCCCGGGGACAGAGTTTAACTATGGCTACACCTTC
CDR3aa: CASSPGTEFNYGYTF

abundance: -
j_gene: TRBJ2-7
v_gene: TRBV27
d_gene: -
CDR3nt: TGTGCCAGCAGTTTATGGGCACAAATGGAGCAGTACTTC
CDR3aa: CASSLWAQMEQYF

abundance: -
j_gene: TRBJ2-5
v_gene: TRBV12-3/TRBV12-4
d_gene: -
CDR3nt: TGTGCCAGCAGTTTATCAGACATCCAAGAGACCCAGTACTTC
CDR3aa: CASSLSDIQETQYF

abundance: once
j_gene: TRBJ1-1
v_gene: TRBV6-5
d_gene: -
CDR3nt: TGTGCCAGCAGTCACCCACCCGGGGGGGCGAGGACTGAAGCTTTCTTT
CDR3aa: CASSHPPGGARTEAFF

abundance: few
j_gene: TRBJ2-1
v_gene: TRBV2
d_gene: -
CDR3nt: TGTGCCAGCAGTGAAACCTACCAGGGAGAGCAGTTCTTC
CDR3aa: CASSETYQGEQFF

abundance: -
j_gene: TRBJ1-1
v_gene: TRBV30
d_gene: -
CDR3nt: TGTGCCTGGAGTGTAAGGCAAGACACTGAAGCTTTCTTT
CDR3aa: CAWSVRQDTEAFF

abundance: few
j_gene: TRBJ2-2
v_gene: TRBV5-4
d_gene: -
CDR3nt: TGTGCCCCGGGAATCGGTGGGAGCACCGGCACCGGGGAGCTGTTTTTT
CDR3aa: CAPGIGGSTGTGELFF

abundance: -
j_gene: TRBJ1-1
v_gene: TRBV7-9
d_gene: -
CDR3nt: TGTGCCAGCAGCGTAAAAGCGAACACTGAAGCTTTCTTT
CDR3aa: CASSVKANTEAFF

abundance: few
j_gene: TRBJ2-5
v_gene: TRBV25-1
d_gene: TRBD2
CDR3nt: TGTGCCAGCAGTGGTGGCCAGACTAGCGGGAGGGGAGAGACCCAGTACTTC
CDR3aa: CASSGGQTSGRGETQYF

abundance: many
j_gene: TRBJ2-1
v_gene: TRBV7-3
d_gene: -
CDR3nt: TGTGCCAGCAGATTAGAACTTGGCAATGAGCAGTTCTTC
CDR3aa: CASRLELGNEQFF

abundance: -
j_gene: TRBJ2-1
v_gene: TRBV18
d_gene: -
CDR3nt: TGTGCCAGCTCACCATTTCTCCAAACGGGAAGGTACAATGAGCAGTTCTTC
CDR3aa: CASSPFLQTGRYNEQFF

abundance: -
j_gene: TRBJ2-1
v_gene: TRBV6-2/TRBV6-3
d_gene: -
CDR3nt: TGTGCCAGCAGTTGGGGGCGGGGAGGGATTAGGGATGAGCAGTTCTTC
CDR3aa: CASSWGRGGIRDEQFF

abundance: -
j_gene: TRBJ2-2
v_gene: TRBV28
d_gene: TRBD2
CDR3nt: TGTGCCAGCAGTTTCGGCGGGAGGGCCTCCACCGGGGAGCTGTTTTTT
CDR3aa: CASSFGGRASTGELFF

abundance: -
j_gene: TRBJ2-3
v_gene: TRBV7-9
d_gene: TRBD1
CDR3nt: TGTGCCAGCAGCTCTGACAGGGGGCCCACAGATACGCAGTATTTT
CDR3aa: CASSSDRGPTDTQYF

abundance: few
j_gene: TRBJ2-7
v_gene: TRBV14
d_gene: -
CDR3nt: TGTGCCAGCAGCCACCACTACGAGCAGTACTTC
CDR3aa: CASSHHYEQYF

abundance: many
j_gene: TRBJ2-1
v_gene: TRBV7-2
d_gene: TRBD2
CDR3nt: TGTGCCAGCAGCCCAAGAGGTGGACTAGCGGGAGTTGAGCAGTTCTTC
CDR3aa: CASSPRGGLAGVEQFF

abundance: -
j_gene: TRBJ2-3
v_gene: TRBV29-1
d_gene: TRBD2
CDR3nt: TGCAGCGTTGAAGATCCGCCGGGAGGCCGTCATGTGTCAGATACGCAGTATTTT
CDR3aa: CSVEDPPGGRHVSDTQYF

abundance: many
j_gene: TRBJ2-1
v_gene: TRBV7-2
d_gene: TRBD2
CDR3nt: TGTGCCAGCAGCTCGTCTGGGACTAGCGGGAGCCGGGGTGAGCAGTTCTTC
CDR3aa: CASSSSGTSGSRGEQFF

abundance: many
j_gene: TRBJ1-1
v_gene: TRBV7-2
d_gene: -
CDR3nt: TGTGCCAGCAGCTTGCAGGCATCCATGAACACTGAAGCTTTCTTT
CDR3aa: CASSLQASMNTEAFF

abundance: many
j_gene: TRBJ2-7
v_gene: TRBV7-9
d_gene: -
CDR3nt: TGTGCCAGCAGCCACCGGGACGGAGCCTACGAGCAGTACTTC
CDR3aa: CASSHRDGAYEQYF

abundance: -
j_gene: TRBJ2-5
v_gene: TRBV4-1
d_gene: TRBD2
CDR3nt: TGCGCCAGCAGCCAAGGGACTAGCGGGATGGCTTGGGAGACCCAGTACTTC
CDR3aa: CASSQGTSGMAWETQYF

abundance: -
j_gene: TRBJ1-2
v_gene: TRBV9
d_gene: -
CDR3nt: TGTGCCAGCAGCGTAGATTCCGGGGGTGGTTACTATGGCTACACCTTC
CDR3aa: CASSVDSGGGYYGYTF

abundance: -
j_gene: TRBJ2-1
v_gene: TRBV28
d_gene: TRBD2
CDR3nt: TGTGCAGTGGGGTCTAGCGGGAGGTTAGTTGCTTTCGATGAGCAGTTCTTC
CDR3aa: CAVGSSGRLVAFDEQFF

abundance: -
j_gene: TRBJ1-4
v_gene: TRBV29-1
d_gene: -
CDR3nt: TGCAGCGTTGAAGACGCCGTAGGGGGAAAACTGTTTTTT
CDR3aa: CSVEDAVGGKLFF

abundance: few
j_gene: TRBJ2-1
v_gene: TRBV11-3
d_gene: -
CDR3nt: TGTGCCAGCAGCCCCTGGCCCGAGGCTGGTGAGCAGTTCTTC
CDR3aa: CASSPWPEAGEQFF

abundance: -
j_gene: TRBJ2-1
v_gene: TRBV7-3
d_gene: -
CDR3nt: TGTGCCAGCAGCCGGGCGGGGAGCCTATACAATGAGCAGTTCTTC
CDR3aa: CASSRAGSLYNEQFF

abundance: -
j_gene: TRBJ1-4
v_gene: TRBV7-9
d_gene: -
CDR3nt: TGTGCCAGCAGCTTACCCCTCTGGACACCCCATGAAAAACTGTTTTTT
CDR3aa: CASSLPLWTPHEKLFF

abundance: -
j_gene: TRBJ1-1
v_gene: TRBV29-1
d_gene: -
CDR3nt: TGCAGCGTTGACCCAAACAGTGGTCCCATGAACACTGAAGCTTTCTTT
CDR3aa: CSVDPNSGPMNTEAFF

abundance: few
j_gene: TRBJ2-5
v_gene: TRBV4-2
d_gene: TRBD1
CDR3nt: TGTGCCAGCAGCCAACCGGGGACAGGAATGGGAGGAGAGACCCAGTACTTC
CDR3aa: CASSQPGTGMGGETQYF

abundance: few
j_gene: TRBJ2-5
v_gene: TRBV4-1
d_gene: TRBD2
CDR3nt: TGCGCCAGCAGCCAAGGCAGGACTAGCGGGAGGGCTGAGACCCAGTACTTC
CDR3aa: CASSQGRTSGRAETQYF

abundance: -
j_gene: TRBJ2-1
v_gene: TRBV30
d_gene: -
CDR3nt: TGTGCCTGGAGTGTGGGTTCGGGGTACAATGAGCAGTTCTTC
CDR3aa: CAWSVGSGYNEQFF

abundance: -
j_gene: TRBJ1-6
v_gene: TRBV24-1
d_gene: -
CDR3nt: TGTGCCACCAGCCGGGACATGGGACCCCTCCACTTT
CDR3aa: CATSRDMGPLHF

abundance: many
j_gene: TRBJ2-1
v_gene: TRBV7-2
d_gene: -
CDR3nt: TGTGCCAGCAGCCCCAGAAATAGGCGGGGTGGGAATGAGCAGTTCTTC
CDR3aa: CASSPRNRRGGNEQFF

abundance: -
j_gene: TRBJ2-1
v_gene: TRBV7-9
d_gene: TRBD2
CDR3nt: TGTGCCAGCATCCTGGGACTAGACTACAATGAGCAGTTCTTC
CDR3aa: CASILGLDYNEQFF

abundance: many
j_gene: TRBJ2-2
v_gene: TRBV7-2
d_gene: TRBD2
CDR3nt: TGTGCCAGCAGCTTATCCCCTAGCGGGAGCCCCACCGGGGAGCTGTTTTTT
CDR3aa: CASSLSPSGSPTGELFF

abundance: -
j_gene: TRBJ1-5
v_gene: TRBV6-8
d_gene: -
CDR3nt: TGTGCCAGCAGTAGTTCGCCCACCTTCCTTAGGAATCAGCCCCAGCATTTT
CDR3aa: CASSSSPTFLRNQPQHF

abundance: few
j_gene: TRBJ2-7
v_gene: TRBV7-2
d_gene: TRBD2
CDR3nt: TGTGCCAGCAGCTCGCCCATAGCGGGAGGGCCCTCGCGGGAGCAGTACTTC
CDR3aa: CASSSPIAGGPSREQYF

abundance: few
j_gene: TRBJ1-2
v_gene: TRBV7-2
d_gene: TRBD1
CDR3nt: TGTGCCAGCAGCCCTCCGGACAGGCATGGCTACACCTTC
CDR3aa: CASSPPDRHGYTF

abundance: -
j_gene: TRBJ2-3
v_gene: TRBV28
d_gene: TRBD2
CDR3nt: TGTGCCAGCAGCCTGACTAGCGGTTCCGTTTGGGATACGCAGTATTTT
CDR3aa: CASSLTSGSVWDTQYF